This T cell receptor beta chain came from a study of shared clonotypes between healthy human individuals. Naive CD8 cells comprised CD45RO-negative, CCR7-positively selected cells, excluding terminally differentiated effector memory CD45RA+ cells. All of the donors resided in Nashville, Tennessee, and each was a Caucasian adult. Produced via immunoSEQ multiplex PCR; TCRdb's table is partial and in-frame only. The data show millions of clones, around 93% seen once. Comments on this clone: This sample includes further DNA sequences coding for the same CDR3.

The CDR3 covers 13 residues. V lost 0 bases to trimming and J lost 4 bases, with 6 bases between them. Germline V lookup: CDR1 SGHDN, CDR2 FVKESK. This clonotype was sampled from a man aged 18-30 years in good health. Some clones in this sample may be carry-over from other donors' samples. The sequencing sample was made of naive CD8+ T cells from PBMCs. This chain joins TRBV14 and TRBJ1-2; D is perhaps TRBD1 (5 bases). The CDR3 reads CASSQEGGYGYTF. CDR3 coding DNA: TGTGCCAGCAGCCAAGAGGGGGGCTATGGCTACACCTTC.